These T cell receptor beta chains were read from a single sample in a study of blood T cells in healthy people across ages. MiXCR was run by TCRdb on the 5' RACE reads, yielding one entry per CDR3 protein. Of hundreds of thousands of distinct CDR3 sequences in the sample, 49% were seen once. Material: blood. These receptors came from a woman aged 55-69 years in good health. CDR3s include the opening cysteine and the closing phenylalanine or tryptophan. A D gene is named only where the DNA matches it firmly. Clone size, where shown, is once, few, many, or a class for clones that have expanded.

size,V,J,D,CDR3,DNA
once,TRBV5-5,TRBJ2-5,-,CASSRLGRMETQYF,TGTGCCAGCAGTCGTTTGGGGCGTATGGAGACCCAGTACTTC
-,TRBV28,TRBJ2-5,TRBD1,CANSNRGSTAQYF,TGTGCCAACAGTAACAGGGGGTCTACGGCCCAGTACTTC
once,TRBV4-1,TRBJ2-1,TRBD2,CASSQGAWSGRSSYNEQFF,TGCGCCAGCAGCCAAGGGGCCTGGAGCGGGAGGAGCTCCTACAATGAGCAGTTCTTC
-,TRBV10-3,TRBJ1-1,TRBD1,CAISGPNPGQGMNTEAFF,TGTGCCATCAGTGGTCCGAACCCGGGACAGGGGATGAACACTGAAGCTTTCTTT
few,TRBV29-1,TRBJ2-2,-,CSVGPRDGRTGELFF,TGCAGCGTTGGTCCGAGGGATGGTCGCACCGGGGAGCTGTTTTTT
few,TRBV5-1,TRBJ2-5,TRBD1,CASSPGTGVSIETQYF,TGCGCCAGCAGTCCCGGGACAGGGGTGTCGATAGAGACCCAGTACTTC
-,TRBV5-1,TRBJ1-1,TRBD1,CASSGPGTENTEAFF,TGCGCCAGCAGCGGCCCCGGGACAGAGAACACTGAAGCTTTCTTT
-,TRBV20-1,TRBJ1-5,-,CSLPLRGGSNQPQHF,TGCAGTCTCCCTCTGAGGGGGGGTAGCAATCAGCCCCAGCATTTT
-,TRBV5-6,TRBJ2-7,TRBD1,CASSLPGQGLDEQYF,TGTGCCAGCAGCTTGCCGGGACAGGGACTCGACGAGCAGTACTTC
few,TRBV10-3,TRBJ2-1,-,CAISESRGSGDNNEQFF,TGTGCCATCAGTGAGTCGCGGGGGTCAGGGGATAACAATGAGCAGTTCTTC
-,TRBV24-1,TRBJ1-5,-,CATSDLRSNQPQHF,TGTGCCACCAGTGATCTTCGTAGCAATCAGCCCCAGCATTTT
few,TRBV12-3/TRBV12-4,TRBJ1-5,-,CASSSTGHPSQPQHF,TGTGCCAGCAGCTCTACAGGGCATCCTTCTCAGCCCCAGCATTTT
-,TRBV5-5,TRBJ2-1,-,CASSTTPSAGPSYNEQFF,TGTGCCAGCAGCACCACCCCCTCTGCGGGACCCTCCTACAATGAGCAGTTCTTC
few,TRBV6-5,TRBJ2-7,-,CASSYVGGRVREQYF,TGTGCCAGCAGTTACGTCGGGGGAAGGGTCAGGGAGCAGTACTTC
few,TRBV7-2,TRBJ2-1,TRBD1,CASNRQGTYNEQFF,TGTGCCAGCAACCGACAGGGAACCTACAATGAGCAGTTCTTC
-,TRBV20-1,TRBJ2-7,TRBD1,CSVRDRVRPYEQYF,TGCAGTGTTAGAGACAGGGTTAGACCCTACGAGCAGTACTTC
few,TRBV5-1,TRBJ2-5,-,CASSLVQGPTETQYF,TGCGCCAGCAGCCTGGTACAGGGACCCACGGAGACCCAGTACTTC
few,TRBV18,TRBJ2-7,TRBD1,CASSLSDRPSYEQYF,TGTGCCAGCTCACTATCGGACAGGCCTTCCTACGAGCAGTACTTC
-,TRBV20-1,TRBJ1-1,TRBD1,CSARSIDRVPEAFF,TGCAGTGCTAGATCGATCGACAGGGTCCCTGAAGCTTTCTTT
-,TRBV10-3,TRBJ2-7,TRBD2,CAISELAGVLEQYF,TGTGCCATCAGTGAGTTGGCGGGAGTTCTCGAGCAGTACTTC
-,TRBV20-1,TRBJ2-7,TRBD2,CSARDPGTSGRALSGEQYF,TGCAGTGCTAGAGACCCCGGGACTAGCGGGAGGGCCCTCTCAGGCGAGCAGTACTTC
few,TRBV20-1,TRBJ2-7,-,CSARDLDGGYEQYF,TGCAGTGCTAGAGATTTGGACGGAGGGTACGAGCAGTACTTC
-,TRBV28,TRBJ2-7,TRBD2,CASSSGLAVHSYEQYF,TGTGCCAGCAGTTCCGGACTAGCGGTGCACTCCTACGAGCAGTACTTC
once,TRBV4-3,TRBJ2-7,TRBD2,CASSRGTSGPNEQYF,TGCGCCAGCAGCCGAGGGACTAGCGGGCCCAATGAGCAGTACTTC
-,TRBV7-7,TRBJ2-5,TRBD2,CASSWGLADEETQYF,TGTGCTAGCAGCTGGGGACTAGCGGACGAAGAGACCCAGTACTTC
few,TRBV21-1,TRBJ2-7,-,CASSKPFGTGGYEQYF,TGTGCCAGCAGCAAACCCTTCGGGACAGGGGGCTACGAGCAGTACTTC
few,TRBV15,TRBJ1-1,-,CATSRAKGWNTEAFF,TGTGCCACCAGCAGAGCGAAGGGTTGGAACACTGAAGCTTTCTTT
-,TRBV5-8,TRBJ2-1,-,CASSGGVSYNEQFF,TGTGCCAGCAGCGGGGGTGTCTCCTACAATGAGCAGTTCTTC
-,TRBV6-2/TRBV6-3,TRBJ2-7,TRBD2,CASTPRRTRLYEQYF,TGTGCCAGCACACCCCGGAGGACTAGACTCTACGAGCAGTACTTC
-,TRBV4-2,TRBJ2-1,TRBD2,CASSQDGSGSSYNEQFF,TGTGCCAGCAGCCAAGATGGTAGCGGGAGCTCCTACAATGAGCAGTTCTTC
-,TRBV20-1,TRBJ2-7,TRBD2,CSATYTSEGYEQYF,TGCAGTGCTACTTACACTAGCGAGGGTTACGAGCAGTACTTC
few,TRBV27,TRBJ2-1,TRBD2,CASRRLAGGPQNEQFF,TGTGCCAGCAGGCGACTAGCGGGAGGGCCCCAGAATGAGCAGTTCTTC
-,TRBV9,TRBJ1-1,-,CASSVVSQYKLHTEAFF,TGTGCCAGCAGCGTAGTCAGTCAGTATAAACTGCACACTGAAGCTTTCTTT
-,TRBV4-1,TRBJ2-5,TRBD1,CASSSPGQGVRNEQYF,TGCGCCAGCAGCTCTCCGGGACAGGGGGTGAGGAATGAGCAGTACTTC
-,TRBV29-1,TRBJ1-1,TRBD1,CGVTTGDLTEAFF,TGCGGCGTAACAACAGGGGACCTCACTGAAGCTTTCTTT
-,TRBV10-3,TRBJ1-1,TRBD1,CAIRPGQGLENTEAFF,TGTGCCATCAGACCGGGACAGGGTCTCGAGAACACTGAAGCTTTCTTT
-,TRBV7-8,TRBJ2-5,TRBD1,CASSLRGRTGGARVETQYF,TGTGCCAGCAGCTTAAGGGGAAGAACAGGGGGCGCCAGGGTGGAGACCCAGTACTTC
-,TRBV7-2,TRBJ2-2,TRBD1,CASSLGQGRATGELFF,TGTGCCAGCAGCTTGGGACAGGGGCGGGCCACCGGGGAGCTGTTTTTT
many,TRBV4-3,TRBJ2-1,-,CASSLASSYNEQFF,TGCGCCAGCTCGCTGGCCAGCTCCTACAATGAGCAGTTCTTC
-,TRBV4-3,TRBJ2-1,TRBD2,CASSQERGLSGDEQFF,TGCGCCAGCAGCCAAGAAAGGGGACTAAGCGGCGATGAGCAGTTCTTC
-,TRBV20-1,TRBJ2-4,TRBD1,CSASRGTKNIQYF,TGCAGTGCTAGCAGGGGGACAAAAAACATTCAGTACTTC
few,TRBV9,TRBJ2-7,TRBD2,CASSVGQAGTYEQYF,TGTGCCAGCAGCGTAGGTCAAGCGGGAACCTACGAGCAGTACTTC
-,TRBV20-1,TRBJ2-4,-,CSARDGGTKNIQYF,TGCAGTGCTAGAGATGGTGGAACCAAAAACATTCAGTACTTC
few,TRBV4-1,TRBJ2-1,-,CASSQDGGPSYNEQFF,TGCGCCAGCAGCCAAGATGGGGGGCCCTCCTACAATGAGCAGTTCTTC
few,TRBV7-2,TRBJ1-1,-,CASSLDRAGTEAFF,TGTGCCAGCAGCTTAGACAGGGCTGGCACTGAAGCTTTCTTT
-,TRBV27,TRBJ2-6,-,CASSLSRGHGANVLTF,TGTGCCAGCAGTTTATCGAGGGGTCACGGGGCCAACGTCCTGACTTTC
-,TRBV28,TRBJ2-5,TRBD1,CASTNRGRVGETQYF,TGTGCCAGCACCAACAGGGGGCGTGTAGGGGAGACCCAGTACTTC
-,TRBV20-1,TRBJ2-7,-,CSASSGAYEQYF,TGCAGTGCTAGTAGCGGAGCCTACGAGCAGTACTTC
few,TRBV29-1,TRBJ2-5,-,CSVSDGDEQYF,TGCAGCGTCTCGGATGGTGATGAGCAGTACTTC
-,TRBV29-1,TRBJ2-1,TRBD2,CSVGGRSSGDYNEQFF,TGCAGCGTGGGGGGGCGGTCTAGCGGGGACTACAATGAGCAGTTCTTC
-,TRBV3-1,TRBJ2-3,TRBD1,CASSKWDRGSIDTQYF,TGTGCCAGCAGCAAGTGGGACAGGGGGTCCATAGATACGCAGTATTTT
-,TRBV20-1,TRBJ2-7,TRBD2,CSAQAGVAYEQYF,TGCAGTGCTCAAGCGGGAGTAGCGTACGAGCAGTACTTC
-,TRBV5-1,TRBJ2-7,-,CASSLSQTPGKQYF,TGCGCCAGCAGCTTGAGCCAGACCCCGGGTAAGCAGTACTTC
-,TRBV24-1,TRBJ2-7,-,CATSDLGGYEQYF,TGTGCCACCAGTGACTTAGGGGGCTACGAGCAGTACTTC
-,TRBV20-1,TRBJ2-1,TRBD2,CRVLAGLSPGEQFF,TGCAGGGTCCTAGCGGGCCTGAGTCCAGGTGAGCAGTTCTTC
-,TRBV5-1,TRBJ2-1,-,CASSLANRELYNEQFF,TGCGCCAGCAGCTTGGCCAACAGGGAGTTATACAATGAGCAGTTCTTC
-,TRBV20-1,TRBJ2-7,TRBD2,CSAREAGLADYEQYF,TGCAGTGCTAGAGAGGCGGGACTAGCGGATTACGAGCAGTACTTC
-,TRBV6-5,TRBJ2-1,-,CASFRHNNEQFF,TGTGCCAGCTTTAGACACAACAATGAGCAGTTCTTC